The next 24 T cell receptor beta chains were all read from a single sample in a study of neurological immune-mediated disorders. TCRdb re-analysed the 5' RACE reads in MiXCR, keeping a single row per CDR3 protein. This table has 65,000 to 90,000 distinct CDR3 sequences, about 5.5% appearing once. The sequenced material came from PBMCs. Receptors were obtained from a woman aged 30 to 39 with multiple sclerosis.

This clonotype was recorded many times. This chain links TRBV5-1 with TRBJ2-2; D possibly uses TRBD1 or TRBD2 (6 bases each). The V end was cut by 1 base, the J end by 5 bases, with 9 bases between. The CDR3 totals 14 residues. In germline, CDR1 is SGHRS, CDR2 YFSETQ. In DNA, the CDR3 is TGCGCCAGCAGCTTGAGGGGGAGGACCGGGGAGCTGTTTTTT. Its protein is CASSLRGRTGELFF.

This clonotype was seen ten or more times. The chain is built from TRBV20-1 and TRBJ2-3; the D gene could be TRBD1 or TRBD2 (5 bases each). Germline assignment: CDR1 DFQATT and CDR2 SNEGSKA (reference sequence). The V gene lost 7 bases and the J gene lost 2 bases, with 19 bases spanning the gap. The CDR3 extends over 15 amino acids. The CDR3 region is CSVAPGAANTDTQYF. CDR3 DNA: TGCAGTGTAGCACCCGGGGCAGCCAACACAGATACGCAGTATTTT.

This clonotype was counted ten times or more. The genes are TRBV12-3 or TRBV12-4 and TRBJ2-3; D gene uncertain. The CDR3 spans 15 residues. With 4 bases removed from V and 6 bases from J, the gap between germline ends came to 17 bases. The CDR3, as DNA: TGTGCCAGCAGTTCCGACCCTTCGATAGGCGATACGCAGTATTTT. It encodes CASSSDPSIGDTQYF.

This clonotype came up many times. This chain joins TRBV20-1 and TRBJ2-1; D is possibly TRBD1 or TRBD2 (6 bases each). The length of the CDR3 is 16 residues. The ends were cut back, 2 bases at V and 5 bases at J, with 19 bases in the middle. Germline values: CDR1 DFQATT, CDR2 SNEGSKA (reference sequence). CDR3 in DNA: TGCAGTGCTAGATACGGGGCGGGACACACCGACAATGAGCAGTTCTTC. It encodes CSARYGAGHTDNEQFF.

This clonotype was observed a few times. This chain connects TRBV30 to TRBJ2-1; D unclear. Germline assignment: CDR1 GTSNPN and CDR2 SVGIG (reference sequence). The V end lost 5 bases, the J end lost 6 bases, and 14 bases lay between the germline ends. The CDR3 covers 13 residues. In DNA form, the CDR3 reads TGTGCCTGGTCAAGGATATTGGGCAATGAGCAGTTCTTC. Protein product: CAWSRILGNEQFF.

This clonotype was picked up many times. The gene calls are TRBV4-1 and TRBJ2-3; possibly TRBD2 for D (6 bases). CDR1 is MGHRA and CDR2 is YSYEKL in the germline V gene. The CDR3 has 16 residues. Trimming pared 1 base from V and 0 bases from J, leaving 11 bases between. This CDR3 reads CASSQGGGDSTDTQYF. Written as DNA, the CDR3 is TGCGCCAGCAGCCAAGGCGGCGGGGATAGCACAGATACGCAGTATTTT.

This clonotype came up many times. This chain joins TRBV6-5 and TRBJ2-1, with D hard to call. The CDR3 totals 14 residues. Per the germline V gene, CDR1 is MNHEY and CDR2 is SVGAGI. V lost 2 bases and J lost 6, with 11 bases in between. CDR3 bases: TGTGCCAGCAGTTACGGCCTCGCTCGCAATGAGCAGTTCTTC. Amino acid sequence: CASSYGLARNEQFF.

This clonotype was observed many times. The chain has TRBV28 and TRBJ1-2; perhaps TRBD1 as D (6 bases). The germline CDR1 and CDR2 sequences are MDHEN and SYDVKM. The CDR3 has 14 amino acids. With 3 bases removed from V and 4 bases from J, the gap between germline ends came to 12 bases. CDR3 amino acids: CASSFRGFRYGYTF. Here the CDR3 DNA reads TGTGCCAGCAGTTTTAGGGGGTTTCGCTATGGCTACACCTTC.

This clonotype was observed at least ten times. The chain employs TRBV21-1 and TRBJ2-2; the D segment call TRBD1 is taken from the table without a DNA check. TRBV21-1 is recorded as a pseudogene. The CDR3 is 17 amino acids. The DNA for the CDR3 is TGTGCCAGCAGCAAAGTGCAAGGGGGGCTGGACACCGGGGAGCTGTTTTTT. This gives the protein CASSKVQGGLDTGELFF.

Ten or more counts support this clonotype. This chain connects TRBV5-1 to TRBJ2-5, with D possibly being TRBD2 (6 bases). CDR3 length: 14 residues. Germline V gives CDR1 SGHRS, CDR2 YFSETQ. Trimming left V 5 bases short and J 2 bases short, with 13 bases between. The CDR3 loop is CASREGPTQETQYF. CDR3 nucleotide sequence: TGCGCCAGCAGGGAGGGCCCCACTCAAGAGACCCAGTACTTC.

This clonotype has ten or more counts. The chain couples TRBV10-3 to TRBJ2-5; TRBD2 matches 9 bases. The CDR3 is 15 amino acids. V lost 6 bases, J lost 6 bases, and 11 bases stayed unmatched. Germline values: CDR1 ENHRY, CDR2 SYGVKD. The CDR3 loop reads CAIRDLAGNGQTQYF. CDR3 DNA sequence: TGTGCCATCAGGGATCTAGCGGGGAACGGGCAGACCCAGTACTTC.

This clonotype was found a few times. The genes are TRBV27 and TRBJ2-7; D is unclear. The CDR3 is 14 amino acids. CDR1 MNHEY and CDR2 SMNVEV come from the germline V gene (reference sequence). Trimming stripped 2 bases from V and 6 bases from J, with 14 bases between. CDR3 sequence (DNA): TGTGCCAGCAGTTTAGGTCCTCCAGCCGGCGAGCAGTACTTC. Translated, it gives CASSLGPPAGEQYF.

At least ten counts were recorded for this clonotype. The genes are TRBV5-6 and TRBJ2-3; TRBD1 aligns across 8 bases. CDR1 is SGHDT, CDR2 YYEEEE, per germline. This CDR3 has 18 residues. J was trimmed by 0 bases and V by 6 bases; bases with no gene match: 15. This CDR3 is CASNFLLPRDRSTDTQYF. The DNA of the CDR3 is TGTGCCAGCAACTTCTTGCTCCCCCGGGACAGGAGCACAGATACGCAGTATTTT.

This clonotype was counted only a few times. The gene calls are TRBV5-1 and TRBJ2-2; the D gene could be TRBD1 or TRBD2 (5 bases each). The germline gives CDR1 SGHRS, CDR2 YFSETQ. V lost 2 bases and J lost 2, with 13 bases in between. This CDR3 is built from 16 residues. In nucleotides, the CDR3 is TGCGCCAGCAGCTTAAGACAGCGGAGAAACACCGGGGAGCTGTTTTTT. This sequence encodes CASSLRQRRNTGELFF.

There are many counts of this clonotype. The chain combines TRBV5-1 with TRBJ2-6; TRBD2 matches 7 bases. The CDR3 consists of 19 residues. The V and J ends lost 3 bases and 2 bases, in that order; junction bases with no gene match: 14. Germline values: CDR1 SGHRS, CDR2 YFSETQ. In nucleotides, the CDR3 is TGCGCCAGCAGCTACCAAGGGACTATACCTCGACCTGGGGCCAACGTCCTGACTTTC. This translates into CASSYQGTIPRPGANVLTF.

This clonotype was observed many times. The chain employs TRBV20-1 and TRBJ2-1; weak D call: TRBD2 (6 bases). This CDR3 comprises 17 residues. The V gene lost 5 bases and the J gene lost 0 bases, with 20 bases spanning the gap. Germline V gene sequence: CDR1 DFQATT, CDR2 SNEGSKA (reference sequence). Here the CDR3 DNA reads TGCAGTGCTGACCCCGACACCGGGACTGGCTCCTACAATGAGCAGTTCTTC. Translated, it gives CSADPDTGTGSYNEQFF.

This clonotype came up a few times. The chain joins TRBV12-5 to TRBJ1-1, with no clear D. CDR3 length: 13 amino acids. Germline V gene data show CDR1 as LGHNT and CDR2 as FRNRAP. The V end was cut by 1 base, the J end by 4 bases, with 7 bases between. This CDR3 is CASGLGESTEAFF. In nucleotides, the CDR3 is TGTGCTAGTGGTTTGGGGGAGAGCACTGAAGCTTTCTTT.

This clonotype was detected many times. The chain combines TRBV9 with TRBJ2-5; D perhaps matches TRBD2 (6 bases). The CDR3 covers 14 residues. V lost 1 base, J lost 2 bases, and 9 bases lay in between. Germline V gives CDR1 SGDLS, CDR2 YYNGEE. The CDR3 region has the DNA TGTGCCAGCAGCGTAATCAGCGGGCAAGAGACCCAGTACTTC. Residues: CASSVISGQETQYF.

In this sample, this clonotype turned up many times. The J gene is TRBJ2-7, the V gene TRBV20-1; 11 bases line up with TRBD2. Germline trimming cut 3 bases from V and 4 bases from J; bases unmatched to any gene: 11. Germline-derived CDR1 and CDR2 are DFQATT and SNEGSKA (reference sequence). This CDR3 has 16 residues. The CDR3 here is CSARTSGAQYAYEQYF. The CDR3 bases are TGCAGTGCTAGGACTAGCGGGGCCCAATACGCTTACGAGCAGTACTTC.

This clonotype showed up many times. The chain has TRBV2 and TRBJ2-1; D gene unclear. This CDR3 has 14 residues. The V gene's germline CDR1 is SNHLY and CDR2 FYNNEI. Trimming took 2 bases from V and 1 from J, leaving 6 bases between them. The chain's CDR3 is CASSELGSYNEQFF. CDR3 nucleotides: TGTGCCAGCAGTGAATTGGGATCCTACAATGAGCAGTTCTTC. Combining the CDR3 with reference TRBV2 and TRBJ2-1 gives the whole variable domain EPEVTQTPSHQVTQMGQEVILRCVPISNHLYFYWYRQILGQKVEFLVSFYNNEISEKSEIFDDQFSVERPDGSNFTLKIRSTKLEDSAMYFCASSELGSYNEQFFGPGTRLTVL.

This clonotype has ten or more counts. V gene TRBV10-3 combines with J gene TRBJ2-2, with a possible D match to TRBD1 (6 bases). Trimming shortened V by 6 bases and J by 6 bases, and 11 bases separated the two germline ends. Germline assignment: CDR1 ENHRY and CDR2 SYGVKD. The CDR3 runs 13 residues. CDR3 coding DNA: TGTGCCATCAGGGGGACATCTTCCGGGGAGCTGTTTTTT. This translates into CAIRGTSSGELFF.

This clonotype was detected only a few times. The chain uses TRBV7-8 and TRBJ2-7; possibly TRBD1 for D (6 bases). The CDR3 extends over 14 amino acids. V was clipped by 5 bases and J by 2 bases, with 13 bases between them. In germline, CDR1 is SGHVS, CDR2 FQNEAQ. The CDR3 sequence: CASSPQGLTYEQYF. CDR3 in DNA: TGTGCCAGCAGCCCCCAGGGGCTAACCTACGAGCAGTACTTC.

Notes on this clonotype: A much larger clone is a single base away; this may be a read error. CDR3 sequence reads: CDISEYEYEAFF. In nucleotides, the CDR3 is TGTGACATCAGTGAGTATGAGTATGAAGCTTTCTTT. The V gene is TRBV10-3, the J gene TRBJ1-1; D uncertain. This CDR3 contains 12 residues. Germline V gene lookup returns CDR1 ENHRY and CDR2 SYGVKD.

A few counts support this clonotype. The rearrangement links TRBV20-1 to TRBJ2-5, with TRBD1 matching 8 bases. Looked up from germline, CDR1 is DFQATT and CDR2 is SNEGSKA (reference sequence). Trimming cost V 5 bases and J 1 base; bases outside gene matches: 15. There are 17 residues in the CDR3. CDR3: CSAAREPGTGSQETQYF. CDR3 nucleotide sequence: TGCAGTGCTGCGAGGGAACCGGGGACAGGATCCCAAGAGACCCAGTACTTC.